Listed below are T cell receptor beta chains from one sample, sequenced in a study of shared clonotypes between healthy human individuals. Assay used: immunoSEQ multiplex PCR; TCRdb lists only in-frame clones, some missing. Of approximately 2,000,000 clones in the sample, over 85% were seen once. Material: naive CD8+ T cells from PBMCs. The receptors shown here come from a man between 18 and 29 years old in good health. Some clones in this sample may be carry-over from other donors' samples. Both conserved end residues are part of each CDR3. D genes are given only for firm matches. The size field is filled for only some rows; it gives once, few, many or a size class.

TGTGCCAGCTCACCACAGGGGGCTCTCTATGGCTACACCTTC | CASSPQGALYGYTF | TRBV18 | - | TRBJ1-2 | TRBD1
TGTGCCAGCAGTTTCGTTGGGGGAGATCCCATCTATGGCTACACCTTC | CASSFVGGDPIYGYTF | TRBV27 | - | TRBJ1-2 | -
TGTGCCTGGATTCCCCGGCGGGGAAACAATGAGCAGTTCTTC | CAWIPRRGNNEQFF | TRBV30 | - | TRBJ2-1 | -
TGTGCCAGCAGCTTAGCGGCGGCAACATCCTGGGGCTATGGCTACACCTTC | CASSLAAATSWGYGYTF | TRBV7-2 | - | TRBJ1-2 | -
TGTGCCAGCAGCGACGACAGGGGTGCGGGGGAGCAGTACTTC | CASSDDRGAGEQYF | TRBV9 | - | TRBJ2-7 | TRBD1
TGTGCCTCTCTTGGAGGGAGTCCTCACGAGCAGTACTTC | CASLGGSPHEQYF | TRBV5-8 | - | TRBJ2-7 | -
TGTGCCAGCGGGGGACTAACCGGGGAGCTGTTTTTT | CASGGLTGELFF | TRBV13 | - | TRBJ2-2 | TRBD2
TGCGCCAGCAGCTTGGATATGGTCGGGCGGGGACAGTCTTACAATGAGCAGTTCTTC | CASSLDMVGRGQSYNEQFF | TRBV5-1 | - | TRBJ2-1 | -
TGTGCCAGCAGCGGCTCGGCTAGCGGGAGGTGGGAAGATACGCAGTATTTT | CASSGSASGRWEDTQYF | TRBV9 | - | TRBJ2-3 | TRBD2
TGCGCCAGCAGCCAAGTTTGGCGGGAGGAGAACGAGCAGTACTTC | CASSQVWREENEQYF | TRBV4-3 | - | TRBJ2-7 | TRBD2
TGTGCCAGCAGCTTGGGCTGGTCGTCCGAGCAGTACTTC | CASSLGWSSEQYF | TRBV5-6 | - | TRBJ2-7 | -
TGTGCCAGCAGCTTGGAGGGATCGGACGAGCAGTACTTC | CASSLEGSDEQYF | TRBV5-6 | - | TRBJ2-7 | -
TGCGCCAGCAGCGAACAGGCCGGGGCCTACGAGCAGTACTTC | CASSEQAGAYEQYF | TRBV10-2 | - | TRBJ2-7 | -
TGTGCCAGCAGCTCCAGGGCTTCCGGGGATTCTGGGGCCAACGTCCTGACTTTC | CASSSRASGDSGANVLTF | TRBV7-9 | - | TRBJ2-6 | -
TGTGCCAGCAGTTACTCGATGTTTAGGACTGGAAACACCATATATTTT | CASSYSMFRTGNTIYF | TRBV6-5 | - | TRBJ1-3 | -
TGTGCCAGCAGTGGAGGAAGGGACAGGGGCTCCTACGAGCAGTACTTC | CASSGGRDRGSYEQYF | TRBV2 | - | TRBJ2-7 | TRBD1
TGTGCCAGCAGCCCCGGGACAGGGAACGAGCAGTACTTC | CASSPGTGNEQYF | TRBV11-2 | - | TRBJ2-7 | TRBD1
TGCAGCGTTGTTAAGGGCAACACCGGGGAGCTGTTTTTT | CSVVKGNTGELFF | TRBV29-1 | - | TRBJ2-2 | -
TGCGCCAGCAGCTTTTCAGGCCCTTCCTACGAGCAGTACTTC | CASSFSGPSYEQYF | TRBV5-1 | - | TRBJ2-7 | -
TGTGCCAGCAGCTCCGGGACAGGGAGCACAGATACGCAGTATTTT | CASSSGTGSTDTQYF | TRBV7-9 | - | TRBJ2-3 | TRBD1
TGTGCCAGCAGACCCATCTCCAATGAGCAGTTCTTC | CASRPISNEQFF | TRBV28 | - | TRBJ2-1 | -
TGTGCCTGGATTCCGGGCCCCAAGTTTGAGACCCAGTACTTC | CAWIPGPKFETQYF | TRBV30 | - | TRBJ2-5 | -
TGTGCCAGCAGTCCTTTCTCGGGAGGGAACACCGGGGAGCTGTTTTTT | CASSPFSGGNTGELFF | TRBV27 | - | TRBJ2-2 | TRBD2
TGTGCCAGCAGTTCCGTGAGCGGGGGCACAGATACGCAGTATTTT | CASSSVSGGTDTQYF | TRBV28 | - | TRBJ2-3 | TRBD2
TGTGCCAGCAGCCGGGGTAGGGGACCCAACTACGAGCAGTACTTC | CASSRGRGPNYEQYF | TRBV11-2 | once | TRBJ2-7 | -
TGTGCCAGCAACGGGGCGGGAGGCTCCTACAATGAGCAGTTCTTC | CASNGAGGSYNEQFF | TRBV9 | - | TRBJ2-1 | TRBD2
TGCGCCAGCAGCCAAGGGAGACTGATTACCTATGGCTACACCTTC | CASSQGRLITYGYTF | TRBV4-3 | - | TRBJ1-2 | -
TGTGCCAGCAGCTTCCCCAGCGGGTCCTACGAGCAGTACTTC | CASSFPSGSYEQYF | TRBV7-9 | - | TRBJ2-7 | -
TGCAGCGTTTTGGGCAATACCTACGAGCAGTACTTC | CSVLGNTYEQYF | TRBV29-1 | - | TRBJ2-7 | -
TGTGCCAGCAGTTTTAGCCATGGAGATACGCAGTATTTT | CASSFSHGDTQYF | TRBV27 | - | TRBJ2-3 | -
TGTGCCAGCAGTTTATCACGGACTAGCGGCTTCTACGAGCAGTACTTC | CASSLSRTSGFYEQYF | TRBV27 | - | TRBJ2-7 | TRBD2
TGTGCCACCTCGGGGTCCTCTGGAAACACCATATATTTT | CATSGSSGNTIYF | TRBV15 | few | TRBJ1-3 | -
TGTGCCAGCAGCTTGGGGGTGGGGGCCGGAAATCAGCCCCAGCATTTT | CASSLGVGAGNQPQHF | TRBV7-2 | - | TRBJ1-5 | -
TGTGCCAGCAGCCCCCTGGGGGGGTTAAATGAAAAACTGTTTTTT | CASSPLGGLNEKLFF | TRBV7-9 | - | TRBJ1-4 | -
TGTGCCAGCAGTTTTGCTCAGGGGGCCAACTACGAGCAGTACTTC | CASSFAQGANYEQYF | TRBV27 | - | TRBJ2-7 | TRBD1
TGCGCCAGCAGTCCATTAATTTTAGGGACAGACTATAGCAATCAGCCCCAGCATTTT | CASSPLILGTDYSNQPQHF | TRBV4-1 | once | TRBJ1-5 | TRBD1
TGTGCCATCAGTGGGACAGAGCAAGAGACCCAGTACTTC | CAISGTEQETQYF | TRBV10-3 | - | TRBJ2-5 | -
TGTGCCAGCATCGACAGGGGGCATACCGGGGAGCTGTTTTTT | CASIDRGHTGELFF | TRBV27 | - | TRBJ2-2 | TRBD1
TGTGCCAGCAGCAATGGACAGAGCTACGAGCAGTACTTC | CASSNGQSYEQYF | TRBV7-9 | - | TRBJ2-7 | -
TGTGCCAGTTCTCCTGCTAGCGGGAGGTCCCCTTACGAGCAGTACTTC | CASSPASGRSPYEQYF | TRBV19 | - | TRBJ2-7 | TRBD2
TGTGCCATCAGTACAGCAGGGGCCTACGAGCAGTACTTC | CAISTAGAYEQYF | TRBV10-3 | - | TRBJ2-7 | -
TGTGCCAGCAGCTTAGTTTGGTCAGAAGCTTTCTTT | CASSLVWSEAFF | TRBV7-9 | - | TRBJ1-1 | -
TGTGCCAGCAGCTTGGGACAGGGGGCCTACGAGCAGTACTTC | CASSLGQGAYEQYF | TRBV7-7 | once | TRBJ2-7 | TRBD1
TGTGCCATCAGTGACCCGACAGGGTTGCATCGAGATACGCAGTATTTT | CAISDPTGLHRDTQYF | TRBV10-3 | - | TRBJ2-3 | TRBD1
TGTGCCAGCAGCATCCCTGGGGGGGGCCTGGATGGCTACACCTTC | CASSIPGGGLDGYTF | TRBV7-9 | - | TRBJ1-2 | -
TGTGCCAGCAGCTCAACCAACAGCTACTATGGCTACACCTTC | CASSSTNSYYGYTF | TRBV11-2 | - | TRBJ1-2 | -
TGTGCCAGCAGCGACCGGGACAGCTCCTACGAGCAGTACTTC | CASSDRDSSYEQYF | TRBV7-6 | - | TRBJ2-7 | TRBD1
TGTGCCAGCAGTAACTGGGGCAATGAGCAGTTCTTC | CASSNWGNEQFF | TRBV27 | once | TRBJ2-1 | -
TGTGCCATCAGTGAGGGGCTAGCGGGAGAAGAAGGGAATGAGCAGTTCTTC | CAISEGLAGEEGNEQFF | TRBV10-3 | - | TRBJ2-1 | TRBD2
TGTGCCAGCAGTTTTCGACGAGGGACGCTTCCTCTAGGGAACTATGGCTACACCTTC | CASSFRRGTLPLGNYGYTF | TRBV27 | - | TRBJ1-2 | -
TGTGCCAGTACCACCGGGACAGGGTCCTACGAGCAGTACTTC | CASTTGTGSYEQYF | TRBV19 | - | TRBJ2-7 | TRBD1
TGTGCCAGCAGCGGCCGTAGCGGGAGTACGGACAATGAGCAGTTCTTC | CASSGRSGSTDNEQFF | TRBV9 | - | TRBJ2-1 | TRBD2
TGTGCCACCAGCAGAGGTGGAAAACCCACAGATACGCAGTATTTT | CATSRGGKPTDTQYF | TRBV15 | - | TRBJ2-3 | -
TGTGCCAGCAGTAGACTAGCGGGAGGGTTTGAGCAGTTCTTC | CASSRLAGGFEQFF | TRBV27 | - | TRBJ2-1 | TRBD2
TGTGCCAGCAGCGGGGTGGGCAGGGATGTAGCCGGGGAGCTGTTTTTT | CASSGVGRDVAGELFF | TRBV9 | - | TRBJ2-2 | -
TGTGCCAGCAGCCGGACAAACTATGGCTACACCTTC | CASSRTNYGYTF | TRBV14 | - | TRBJ1-2 | -
TGTGCCAGCAGTTACGGCACCTACGAGCAGTACTTC | CASSYGTYEQYF | TRBV6-5 | - | TRBJ2-7 | -
TGTGCCAGCAGCTTCGGACAGACCACTGAAGCTTTCTTT | CASSFGQTTEAFF | TRBV7-9 | - | TRBJ1-1 | -